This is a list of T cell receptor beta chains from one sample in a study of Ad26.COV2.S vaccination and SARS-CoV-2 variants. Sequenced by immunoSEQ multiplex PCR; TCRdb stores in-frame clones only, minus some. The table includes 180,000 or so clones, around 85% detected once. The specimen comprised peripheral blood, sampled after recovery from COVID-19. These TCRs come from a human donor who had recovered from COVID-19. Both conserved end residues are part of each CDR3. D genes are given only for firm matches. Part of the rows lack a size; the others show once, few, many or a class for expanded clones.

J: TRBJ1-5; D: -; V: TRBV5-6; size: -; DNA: TGTGCCAGCAGCTTGGGGCCTAATAGCAATCAGCCCCAGCATTTT; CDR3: CASSLGPNSNQPQHF
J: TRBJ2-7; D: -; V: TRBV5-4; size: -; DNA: TGTGCCAGCAGGGGCTGGGGGCAGTACTTC; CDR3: CASRGWGQYF
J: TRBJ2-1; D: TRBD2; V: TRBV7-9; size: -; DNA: TGTGCCAGCAGCCGCGTACGCGGGGGGGACTTCTCCTACAATGAGCAGTTCTTC; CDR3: CASSRVRGGDFSYNEQFF
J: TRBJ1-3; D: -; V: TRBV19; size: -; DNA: TGTGCCAGTTACGGTGGCAGGGGAAACACCATATATTTT; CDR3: CASYGGRGNTIYF
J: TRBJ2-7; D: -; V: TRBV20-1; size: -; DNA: TGCAGTGCTAGTCGGGACACCTCCTACGAGCAGTACTTC; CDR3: CSASRDTSYEQYF
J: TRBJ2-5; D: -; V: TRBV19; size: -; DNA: TGTGCCAGTAGTATAGACGGGACATTCCAAGAGACCCAGTACTTC; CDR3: CASSIDGTFQETQYF
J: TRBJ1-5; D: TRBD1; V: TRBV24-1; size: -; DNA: TGTGCCACCAGCGCAGGGGGAGAGGGCAATCAGCCCCAGCATTTT; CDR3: CATSAGGEGNQPQHF
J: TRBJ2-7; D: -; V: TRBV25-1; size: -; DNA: TGTGCCAGCAGTGGGGCAGGGCTAAGCTACGAGCAGTACTTC; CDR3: CASSGAGLSYEQYF
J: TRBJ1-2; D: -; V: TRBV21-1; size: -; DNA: TGTGCCAGCAGCAAAAATAGGTGCCAGGGAGGCGCTAATGGCTACACCTTC; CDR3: CASSKNRCQGGANGYTF
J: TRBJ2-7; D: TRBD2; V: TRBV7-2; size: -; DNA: TGTGCCAGCAGCCCGGCAGCGGGGAGAGGCTACGAGCAGTACTTC; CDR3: CASSPAAGRGYEQYF
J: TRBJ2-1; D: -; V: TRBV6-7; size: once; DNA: TGTGCCAGCAGTCCGATTAGGGGTTTAGGTATTGATGAGCAGTTCTTC; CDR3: CASSPIRGLGIDEQFF
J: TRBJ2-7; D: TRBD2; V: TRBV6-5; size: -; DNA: TGTGCCAGCAGGGGACTAGGCTACGAGCAGTACTTC; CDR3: CASRGLGYEQYF
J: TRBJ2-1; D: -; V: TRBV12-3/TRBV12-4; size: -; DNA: TGTGCCAGCAGTCCTTCTTATGAGCAGTTCTTC; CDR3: CASSPSYEQFF
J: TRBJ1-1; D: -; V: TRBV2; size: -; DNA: TGTGCCAGCAGTGAACAGGGCATAACCACTGAAGCTTTCTTT; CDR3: CASSEQGITTEAFF
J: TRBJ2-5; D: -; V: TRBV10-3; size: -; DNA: TGTGCCATCGGAGGGGGGGAGACCCAGTACTTC; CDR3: CAIGGGETQYF
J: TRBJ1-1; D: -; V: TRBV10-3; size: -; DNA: TGTGCCATCAGCCGTTTAGCAGGGATTCCTGAAGCTTTCTTT; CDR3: CAISRLAGIPEAFF
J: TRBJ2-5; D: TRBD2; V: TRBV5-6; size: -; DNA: TGTGCCAGCAGCTTGTTAGAGCAGGGAGGGGAGACCCAGTACTTC; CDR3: CASSLLEQGGETQYF
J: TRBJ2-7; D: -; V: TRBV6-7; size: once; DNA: TGTGCCAGCAGGCTAGGTATTCGGTACTTC; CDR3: CASRLGIRYF
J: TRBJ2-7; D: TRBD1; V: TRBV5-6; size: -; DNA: TGTGCCAGCAGCTTGGGGGACAGGGACGAGCAGTACTTC; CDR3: CASSLGDRDEQYF
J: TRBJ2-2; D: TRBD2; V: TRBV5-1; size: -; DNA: TGCGCCAGCAGCTTGTTCAGCGGGAGAAAGGGCGGGGAGCTGTTTTTT; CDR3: CASSLFSGRKGGELFF
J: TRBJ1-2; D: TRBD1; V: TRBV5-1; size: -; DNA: TGCGCCAGCAGCGCGGGACAGGGCGGCTACACCTTC; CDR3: CASSAGQGGYTF
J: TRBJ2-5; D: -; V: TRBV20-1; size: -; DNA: TGCAGTGCTAGTTGGGGGACCCAAGAGACCCAGTACTTC; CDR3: CSASWGTQETQYF
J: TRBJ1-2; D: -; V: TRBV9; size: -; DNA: TGTGCCAGCAGCTACCTAGGGGATTCTAACTATGGCTACACCTTC; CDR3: CASSYLGDSNYGYTF
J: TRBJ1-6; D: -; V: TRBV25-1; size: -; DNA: TGTGCCAGCAGTGAAGGTACGCTGAATTCACCCCTCCACTTT; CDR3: CASSEGTLNSPLHF
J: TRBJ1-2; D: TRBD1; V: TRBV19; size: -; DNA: TGTGCCAGTAGCATAGACAGGGGTCGGTATGGCTACACCTTC; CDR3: CASSIDRGRYGYTF
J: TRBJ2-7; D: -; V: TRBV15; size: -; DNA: TGTGCCACCAGCAGAGATGTGGGCTACGAGCAGTACTTC; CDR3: CATSRDVGYEQYF
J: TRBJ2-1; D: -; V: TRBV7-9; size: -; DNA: TGTGCCAGCAGCTTAACTCAGGGTCTCAATGAGCAGTTCTTC; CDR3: CASSLTQGLNEQFF
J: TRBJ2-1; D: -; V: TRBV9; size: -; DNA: TGTGCCAGCAGCGTAGTCACCAATCCGTTCTCCTACAATGAGCAGTTCTTC; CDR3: CASSVVTNPFSYNEQFF
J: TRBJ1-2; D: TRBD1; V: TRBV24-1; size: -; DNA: TGTGCCACCAGTGACCGAGCCGGGACAGGGCATGGCTACACCTTC; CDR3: CATSDRAGTGHGYTF
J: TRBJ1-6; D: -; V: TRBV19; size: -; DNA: TGTGCCAGTAGCCCGGCCTATAATTCACCCCTCCACTTT; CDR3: CASSPAYNSPLHF
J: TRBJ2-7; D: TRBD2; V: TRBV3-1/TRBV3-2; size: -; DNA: TGTGCCAGCAGCCAAGCGCGCGGGAGCTACGAGCAGTACTTC; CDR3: CASSQARGSYEQYF
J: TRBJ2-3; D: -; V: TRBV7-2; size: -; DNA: TGTGCCAGCAGCCCCCAGGGGGGCCTACGTCTAGATACGCAGTATTTT; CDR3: CASSPQGGLRLDTQYF
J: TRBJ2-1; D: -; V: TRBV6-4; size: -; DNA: TGTGCCAGCTCCGAGACCGGCTCCTACAATGAGCAGTTCTTC; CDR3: CASSETGSYNEQFF
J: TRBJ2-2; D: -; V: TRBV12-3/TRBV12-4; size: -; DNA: TGTGCCACCGGGGGAAGTATATCCGGGGAGCTGTTTTTT; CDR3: CATGGSISGELFF
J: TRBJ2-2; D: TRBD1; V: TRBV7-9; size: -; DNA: TGTGCCAGCCAGGGGGATCCCGGGGAGCTGTTTTTT; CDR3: CASQGDPGELFF
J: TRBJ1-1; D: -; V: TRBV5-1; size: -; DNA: TGCGCCAGCAGCCTCCCGGACAGAACGAACACTGAAGCTTTCTTT; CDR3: CASSLPDRTNTEAFF
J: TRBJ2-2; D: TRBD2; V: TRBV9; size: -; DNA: TGTGCCAGCAGCGTAGAATCCCTAGCGGTGGGCACCGGGGAGCTGTTTTTT; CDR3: CASSVESLAVGTGELFF
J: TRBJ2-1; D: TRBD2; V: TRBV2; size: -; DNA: TGTGCCAGCAGTTATAGGACTAGCGGGAGCAATGAGCAGTTCTTC; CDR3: CASSYRTSGSNEQFF
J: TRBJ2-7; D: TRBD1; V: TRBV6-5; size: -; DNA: TGTGCCAGCAGTTCTATTCCGGGGACAGGACCCTACGAGCAGTACTTC; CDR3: CASSSIPGTGPYEQYF
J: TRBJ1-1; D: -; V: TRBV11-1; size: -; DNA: TGTGCCAGACTGACCCCGAACACTGAAGCTTTCTTT; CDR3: CARLTPNTEAFF
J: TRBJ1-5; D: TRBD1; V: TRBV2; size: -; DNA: TGTGCCAGCAGTCCGGGACAGGGTAGGGGCAATCAGCCCCAGCATTTT; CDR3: CASSPGQGRGNQPQHF